The 21 T cell receptor beta chains below come from one sample, sequenced in a study of blood T cell repertoires in COVID-19. Produced via immunoSEQ multiplex PCR; TCRdb's table is partial and in-frame only. The sample includes fewer than 250,000 clones, around 80% of them seen just once. The specimen was peripheral blood. The receptor set was obtained from a man aged 50 or older with active or convalescent COVID-19.

The chain joins TRBV19 to TRBJ2-1; 9 bases fit TRBD1. The J segment lost 6 bases and the V segment lost 5 bases, leaving 8 bases of the junction unmatched. The CDR3 runs to 15 residues. Germline CDR1 is LNHDA and CDR2 is SQIVND (reference sequence). CDR3 amino acids: CASSPGDRDSNEQFF. CDR3 sequence (DNA): TGTGCCAGTAGTCCCGGGGACAGGGATTCCAATGAGCAGTTCTTC.

The V call is TRBV5-5, the J call TRBJ1-2; D is unresolved. Germline CDR1 and CDR2: SGHKS and YYEKEE (reference sequence). Trimming pared 4 bases from V and 4 bases from J, leaving 8 bases between. There are 12 residues in the CDR3. CDR3 sequence reads: CASSQDTYGYTF. The CDR3 DNA sequence: TGTGCCAGCAGCCAAGACACCTATGGCTACACCTTC. Supplemented by reference TRBV5-5 and TRBJ1-2, the full variable domain reads DAGVTQSPTHLIKTRGQQVTLRCSPISGHKSVSWYQQVLGQGPQFIFQYYEKEERGRGNFPDRFSARQFPNYSSELNVNALLLGDSALYLCASSQDTYGYTFGSGTRLTVV.

This clone was recorded once. The chain uses TRBV2 and TRBJ2-6; D remains unclear. Trimming removed 3 bases from V and 5 bases from J, with 8 bases in between. The CDR3 consists of 14 residues. The V gene's germline CDR1 is SNHLY and CDR2 FYNNEI. This chain's CDR3 is CASSDDARANVLTF. In nucleotides, the CDR3 is TGTGCCAGCAGTGATGATGCGCGGGCCAACGTCCTGACTTTC.

J is TRBJ1-5 and V is TRBV25-1; no clear D. V lost 5 bases and J 2 bases, leaving 4 bases between the germline ends. The germline gives CDR1 MGHDK, CDR2 SYGVNS. This CDR3 has 12 amino acids. The CDR3 bases are TGTGCCAGCAGTTATGGCAATCAGCCCCAGCATTTT. Translated: CASSYGNQPQHF. Based on the CDR3 plus reference TRBV25-1 and TRBJ1-5, the full variable domain is EADIYQTPRYLVIGTGKKITLECSQTMGHDKMYWYQQDPGMELHLIHYSYGVNSTEKGDLSSESTVSRIRTEHFPLTLESARPSHTSQYLCASSYGNQPQHFGDGTRLSIL.

The table lists this clone with a few counts. V usage is TRBV12-3 or TRBV12-4 and J usage is TRBJ1-1, with D possibly being TRBD1 (6 bases). This CDR3 comprises 13 residues. The V and J ends lost 8 bases and 5 bases respectively, with 15 bases between them. CDR3 nucleotides: TGTGCCAGCTTAGTGGGGGGGCTTACTGAAGCTTTCTTT. It is translated as CASLVGGLTEAFF.

The chain has TRBV5-1 and TRBJ2-2; D gene uncertain. CDR3 length: 15 amino acids. Germline CDR1 and CDR2: SGHRS and YFSETQ. V shed 2 bases and J shed 0 bases, with 8 bases lying between them. The CDR3 protein is CASSFRVANTGELFF. The CDR3 bases are TGCGCCAGCAGCTTCCGAGTCGCGAACACCGGGGAGCTGTTTTTT.

This chain links TRBV6-1 with TRBJ2-5; 8 positions agree with TRBD2. The CDR3 totals 16 residues. V lost 4 bases to trimming and J lost 8 bases; unmatched junction nucleotides: 15. Germline assignment: CDR1 MNHNS and CDR2 SASEGT. The CDR3 coding sequence is TGTGCCAGCAGTGGACCCTTGGCGGGGGGCTTGAAAACCCAGTACTTC. Amino acids: CASSGPLAGGLKTQYF.

The CDR3 DNA follows: TGTGCCAGCAGCTTAGGGGCATCCTACGAGCAGTACTTC. It specifies CASSLGASYEQYF. This chain connects TRBV5-4 to TRBJ2-7, with D tentatively TRBD1 (5 bases). CDR1 is SGHNT, CDR2 YYREEE, per germline (reference sequence). This CDR3 spans 13 amino acids. The V end was cut by 2 bases, the J end by 1 base, with 7 bases between. Using reference TRBV5-4 and TRBJ2-7 for the parts outside the CDR3, the full variable domain is ETGVTQSPTHLIKTRGQQVTLRCSSQSGHNTVSWYQQALGQGPQFIFQYYREEENGRGNFPPRFSGLQFPNYSSELNVNALELDDSALYLCASSLGASYEQYFGPGTRLTVT.

The V gene is TRBV9, the J gene TRBJ1-3, with 8 positions matching TRBD1. The CDR3 covers 16 residues. Germline values: CDR1 SGDLS, CDR2 YYNGEE. Losses at the gene ends were 2 bases for V and 4 bases for J; bases not matched to a gene: 8. The CDR3 bases are TGTGCCAGCAGCGTGACCGGACAGGGTTCGGGAAACACCATATATTTT. It translates to CASSVTGQGSGNTIYF.

The chain recombines TRBV30 with TRBJ2-2; TRBD2 agrees at 8 bases. This CDR3 spans 14 amino acids. Trimming at V came to 0 bases and at J to 5 bases, leaving 2 bases not matched to a gene. Germline V lookup: CDR1 GTSNPN, CDR2 SVGIG (reference sequence). The CDR3 nucleotides are TGTGCCTGGAGTGTCGGGAGGGGGACCGGGGAGCTGTTTTTT. It specifies CAWSVGRGTGELFF.

The chain combines TRBV15 with TRBJ1-2; 7 bases line up with TRBD1. The germline gives CDR1 LNHNV, CDR2 YYDKDF (reference sequence). This CDR3 comprises 14 residues. The V segment lost 2 bases and the J segment 4 bases; nucleotides outside the gene matches: 4. The chain's CDR3 is CATSRTTGSYGYTF. CDR3 nucleotides: TGTGCCACCAGCAGAACGACAGGGAGCTATGGCTACACCTTC.

CDR3 residues: CASSFPGGAGGLYNEQFF. In nucleotides, the CDR3 is TGTGCCAGCAGTTTCCCAGGTGGAGCGGGGGGCCTATACAATGAGCAGTTCTTC. The rearrangement joins TRBV7-9 to TRBJ2-1, with 9 bases identical to TRBD2. This CDR3 has 18 amino acids. Germline CDR1 and CDR2: SEHNR and FQNEAQ (reference sequence). V lost 6 bases to trimming and J lost 4 bases; unmatched junction nucleotides: 16. The entire variable domain, with the rest obtained from reference TRBV7-9 and TRBJ2-1, is as follows: DTGVSQNPRHKITKRGQNVTFRCDPISEHNRLYWYRQTLGQGPEFLTYFQNEAQLEKSRLLSDRFSAERPKGSFSTLEIQRTEQGDSAMYLCASSFPGGAGGLYNEQFFGPGTRLTVL.

J is TRBJ1-4 and V is TRBV2; tentative D call: TRBD1 (6 bases). Germline CDR1 is SNHLY and CDR2 is FYNNEI. This CDR3 comprises 14 residues. V lost 8 bases, J lost 3 bases, and 13 bases lay in between. DNA for the CDR3: TGTGCCAGCGTCCCGGGACATCCTAATGAAAAACTGTTTTTT. Protein product: CASVPGHPNEKLFF.

Points on this clone: The junction differs from germline at one of its ends, possibly a read error. The rearrangement joins TRBV5-1 to TRBJ1-1, with D perhaps TRBD1 (6 bases). The CDR3 spans 15 residues. The germline V gene has CDR1 SGHRS and CDR2 YFSETQ. CDR3 sequence: CASSLADRTNAEAFF. CDR3 nucleotides: TGCGCCAGCAGCTTGGCCGACAGGACGAACGCTGAAGCTTTCTTT.

This sequence joins TRBV24-1 and TRBJ2-7; 13 bases align to TRBD2. The CDR3 covers 14 residues. Germline values: CDR1 KGHDR, CDR2 SFDVKD. V trimming: 9 bases; J trimming: 3 bases; junction bases outside the gene matches: 4. As DNA, the CDR3 is TGTGCCACCTCTGGGACTAGCGGGAACTACGAGCAGTACTTC. It encodes CATSGTSGNYEQYF.

This clone appeared once. This rearrangement joins TRBV10-3 to TRBJ2-1; TRBD2 aligns across 9 bases. J gave up 8 bases and V 0 bases, and 5 bases lay outside the gene matches. The CDR3 spans 15 residues. Germline V gene sequence: CDR1 ENHRY, CDR2 SYGVKD. DNA for the CDR3: TGTGCCATCAGTGAGTCGGCGGGAGGGAGAGATGAGCAGTTCTTC. Its translation: CAISESAGGRDEQFF.

V gene TRBV10-3 combines with J gene TRBJ1-3; the D is unclear. V was cut by 6 bases and J by 0 bases, with 18 bases left in between. Germline-derived CDR1 and CDR2 are ENHRY and SYGVKD. The CDR3 runs to 17 residues. The CDR3 spells CAIRRMEIASSGNTIYF. CDR3 DNA: TGTGCCATCAGACGAATGGAGATAGCCAGCTCTGGAAACACCATATATTTT.

This chain joins TRBV10-3 and TRBJ1-1; D gene ambiguous. The germline V gene encodes CDR1 ENHRY and CDR2 SYGVKD. CDR3 length equals 15 residues. V was pared by 3 bases and J by 1 base, with 12 bases between. The CDR3 region has the DNA TGTGCCATCAGTGATGTAGTTCGATCGAACACTGAAGCTTTCTTT. It yields the protein CAISDVVRSNTEAFF.

This chain uses TRBV7-8 with TRBJ1-2, with TRBD1 as a possible D gene (5 bases). CDR1 is SGHVS, CDR2 FQNEAQ, per germline. V shed 5 bases and J shed 8 bases, with 18 bases lying between them. This CDR3 has 14 amino acids. The CDR3 is CASSRGEGWYGYTF. CDR3 nucleotide sequence: TGTGCCAGCAGCCGAGGGGAGGGGTGGTACGGCTACACCTTC.

The rearrangement links TRBV11-1 to TRBJ2-5, with 7 nucleotides matching TRBD2. CDR1 SGHAT and CDR2 FQDESV come from the germline V gene (reference sequence). With V trimmed by 4 bases and J by 5 bases, 13 bases remained unmatched. The CDR3 has 16 amino acids. CDR3: CASSSAPGLIRETQYF. The CDR3, as DNA: TGTGCCAGCAGCTCCGCCCCGGGACTAATCAGGGAGACCCAGTACTTC. Full variable domain (outside the CDR3, taken from reference TRBV11-1 and TRBJ2-5): EAEVAQSPRYKITEKSQAVAFWCDPISGHATLYWYRQILGQGPELLVQFQDESVVDDSQLPKDRFSAERLKGVDSTLKIQPAELGDSAMYLCASSSAPGLIRETQYFGPGTRLLVL.

J is TRBJ1-2 and V is TRBV19; weak D call: TRBD1 (6 bases). The CDR3 spans 13 residues. In germline, CDR1 is LNHDA, CDR2 SQIVND (reference sequence). Trimming took off 3 bases at V and 1 base at J, with 6 bases between the two ends. The chain's CDR3 is CASSMDSNYGYTF. The CDR3 coding sequence is TGTGCCAGTAGTATGGACAGTAACTATGGCTACACCTTC.